These T cell receptor beta chains were read from a single sample in a study of T cell changes during pregnancy in multiple sclerosis. Profiled with immunoSEQ multiplex PCR; TCRdb holds only in-frame clones, not every one. The sample contains about 71,000 clones, approximately 94% of which appear only once. The specimen was peripheral blood, collected in the third trimester of pregnancy. The receptor source for this set is a female donor with multiple sclerosis, enrolled in a pregnancy study. Both conserved end residues are part of each CDR3. The D gene is left open where the match is weak. Rows may omit the clone size; those that give it use once, few, many or a size class.

>TRBV6-6|TRBJ1-5|TRBD1|NA
TGTGCCAGCAGTTACGTGGACAGGGTAGATCAGCCCCAGCATTTT
CASSYVDRVDQPQHF
>TRBV4-1|TRBJ2-7|NA|NA
TGCGCCAGCAGCCAAGCGCGAGGCGAGCAGTACTTC
CASSQARGEQYF
>TRBV4-1|TRBJ1-5|NA|NA
TGCGCCAGCAGCTACAACGCGGATCAGCCCCAGCATTTT
CASSYNADQPQHF
>TRBV5-4|TRBJ2-1|NA|NA
TGTGCCAGCAGCTTGGCCACTTCCAATGAGCAGTTCTTC
CASSLATSNEQFF
>TRBV20-1|TRBJ1-1|NA|NA
TGCAGTACTGTAGAGAACACTGAAGCTTTCTTT
CSTVENTEAFF
>TRBV19|TRBJ2-1|NA|NA
TGTGCCAGTAGTATCCGCTACTCCGCGAATGAGCAGTTCTTC
CASSIRYSANEQFF
>TRBV5-6|TRBJ2-7|TRBD2|NA
TGTGCCAGCGTAGTGGGACTAGCGGGAGACGAGCAGTACTTC
CASVVGLAGDEQYF
>TRBV2|TRBJ1-5|TRBD1|NA
TGTGCCAGCACCGGGACAGAAGACCAGCCCCAGCATTTT
CASTGTEDQPQHF
>TRBV1|TRBJ2-5|NA|NA
TGCACCAGCAGCCGAGGCGGTGAAGAGACCCAGTACTTC
CTSSRGGEETQYF
>TRBV30|TRBJ1-4|NA|NA
TGTGCCTGGAGTAGAGCGAGTAATGAAAAACTGTTTTTT
CAWSRASNEKLFF
>TRBV5-1|TRBJ1-2|TRBD1|NA
TGCGCCAGCAGCTTTGGACAGGTTCCGCCTAACTATGGCTACACCTTC
CASSFGQVPPNYGYTF
>TRBV5-4|TRBJ2-7|TRBD1|NA
TGTGCCAGCAGCGTAAGGACAGGGGAGGCCGAGCAGTACTTC
CASSVRTGEAEQYF
>TRBV5-1|TRBJ2-7|NA|NA
TGCGCCAGCAGCTTGGTTGGAGGCTCCTACGAGCAGTACTTC
CASSLVGGSYEQYF
>TRBV27|TRBJ2-7|TRBD1|NA
TGTGCCAGCAGTCGGACAGGGGGCTCTTACGAGCAGTACTTC
CASSRTGGSYEQYF
>TRBV7-9|TRBJ1-2|TRBD1|NA
TGTGCCAGCAGCCCCGACAGGGGGCTTGGCTACACCTTC
CASSPDRGLGYTF
>TRBV7-9|TRBJ2-1|TRBD1|NA
TGTGCCAGCAGCCCGGGGAACAGGGGACACAACAATGAGCAGTTCTTC
CASSPGNRGHNNEQFF
>TRBV19|TRBJ1-1|NA|many
TGTGCCAGTAGTATAGTTCCTGGGCACACTGAAGCTTTCTTT
CASSIVPGHTEAFF
>TRBV5-1|TRBJ2-1|NA|NA
TGCGCCAGCAGCTTGGTAGTGGGGCAGGACAATGAGCAGTTCTTC
CASSLVVGQDNEQFF
>TRBV5-6|TRBJ1-1|TRBD1|NA
TGTGCCAGCAGCTCCACGACAGGGATTCTGAACACTGAAGCTTTCTTT
CASSSTTGILNTEAFF
>TRBV7-9|TRBJ2-3|TRBD2|NA
TGTGCCAGCAGCTTTCCACCTAGCGGGAGTGCAGATACGCAGTATTTT
CASSFPPSGSADTQYF
>TRBV11-2|TRBJ2-7|TRBD2|NA
TGTGCCAGCAGCCCACTAGCGGGAGACGTTTCCTACGAGCAGTACTTC
CASSPLAGDVSYEQYF
>TRBV19|TRBJ1-1|NA|NA
TGTGCCAGTAGTATAAACAGGGAGACTGAAGCTTTCTTT
CASSINRETEAFF
>TRBV11-3|TRBJ2-3|TRBD1|few
TGTGCCAGCAGCCCCCGGGACAGCCACACAGATACGCAGTATTTT
CASSPRDSHTDTQYF
>TRBV7-8|TRBJ2-1|NA|NA
TGTGCCAGCAGCCCTGGAGGGTACAATGAGCAGTTCTTC
CASSPGGYNEQFF
>TRBV27|TRBJ1-2|TRBD1|NA
TGTGCCAGCAGACCTTCGCCGGGACAGCGGGATGGCTACACCTTC
CASRPSPGQRDGYTF
>TRBV4-3|TRBJ2-7|TRBD2|NA
TGCGCCAGCAGCCAACTAGCGGGAGGGCCCTACGAGCAGTACTTC
CASSQLAGGPYEQYF
>TRBV5-1|TRBJ2-2|NA|NA
TGCGCCAGCAGCTTGGAGGTGGGGCAGGTTACCGGGGAGCTGTTTTTT
CASSLEVGQVTGELFF
>TRBV15|TRBJ1-1|TRBD1|NA
TGTGCCACCAGCCCCGGGACAGGCTTCGACGCTGAAGCTTTCTTT
CATSPGTGFDAEAFF
>TRBV27|TRBJ2-1|NA|NA
TGTGCCAGCAGTTTTTCGGGGAACAATGAGCAGTTCTTC
CASSFSGNNEQFF
>TRBV6-5|TRBJ2-5|NA|NA
TGTGCCAGCAGTTATTTTGAGAGAGAGACCCAGTACTTC
CASSYFERETQYF
>TRBV1|TRBJ1-1|NA|few
TGCACCAGCAGCCAACGCTCAGGTATTTTCTTT
CTSSQRSGIFF
>TRBV7-2|TRBJ1-5|NA|NA
TGTGCCAGCAGCTTAGCGGCGGGTGTGGAGCCCCAGCATTTT
CASSLAAGVEPQHF
>TRBV6-4|TRBJ1-1|NA|NA
TGTGCCAGTAGAAAAGGGGCATGGAACACTGAAGCTTTCTTT
CASRKGAWNTEAFF
>TRBV9|TRBJ2-7|NA|NA
TGTGCCAGCAGCGTAGGTTCCAGGGATTACGAGCAGTACTTC
CASSVGSRDYEQYF
>TRBV21-1|TRBJ2-7|NA|NA
TGTGCCAGCAGCAAAGGGGCGGGAGGTACTTCCTACTACGAGCAGTACTTC
CASSKGAGGTSYYEQYF
>TRBV19|TRBJ2-7|TRBD1|NA
TGTGCCAGTAGTCCCATAAACAGGGGCCAGGGGGAGCAGTACTTC
CASSPINRGQGEQYF
>TRBV2|TRBJ2-7|NA|NA
TGTGCCAGCAGGTGGCCAGCCTACGAGCAGTACTTC
CASRWPAYEQYF